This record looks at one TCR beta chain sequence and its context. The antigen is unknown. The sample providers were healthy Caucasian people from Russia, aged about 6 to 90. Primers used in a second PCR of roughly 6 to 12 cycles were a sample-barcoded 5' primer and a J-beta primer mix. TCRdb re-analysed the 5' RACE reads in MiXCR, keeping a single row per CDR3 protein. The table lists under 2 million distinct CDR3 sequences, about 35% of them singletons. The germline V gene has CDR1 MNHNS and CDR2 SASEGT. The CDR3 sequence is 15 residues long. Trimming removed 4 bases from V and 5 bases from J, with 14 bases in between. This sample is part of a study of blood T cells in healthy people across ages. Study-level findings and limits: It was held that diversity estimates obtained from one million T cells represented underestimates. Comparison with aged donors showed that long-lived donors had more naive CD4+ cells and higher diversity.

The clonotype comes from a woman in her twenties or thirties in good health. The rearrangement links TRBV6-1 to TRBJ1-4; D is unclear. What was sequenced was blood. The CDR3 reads CASSATRAGNEKLFF. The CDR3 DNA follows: TGTGCCAGCAGTGCAACCCGGGCAGGCAATGAAAAACTGTTTTTT.